Below, one TCR beta chain is given with its context. The antigen is not known. The sample comes from a study of blood T cells in healthy people across ages. The CDR3 is 14 residues long. The ends lost 0 bases at V and 7 bases at J; junction bases unmatched: 2. A minimum of 6 micrograms of total RNA was extracted per sample. Study observations and caveats: Versus aged donors, long-lived donors had higher diversity and more naive CD4+ cells. Estimated diversity that came from one million T cells was considered an underestimate.

Together with a sample-barcoded 5' primer, a J-beta primer mix was included in a second PCR lasting roughly 6 to 12 cycles. Each of the samples gave a minimum of 3 million paired-end reads that contained CDR3. MiXCR was run by TCRdb on the 5' RACE reads, yielding one entry per CDR3 protein. Of hundreds of thousands of distinct CDR3 sequences in the sample, 45% to 70% were seen once. The material sequenced was blood. This chain connects TRBV12-3 or TRBV12-4 to TRBJ1-4, with 7 bases identical to TRBD1. This TCR was recovered from a middle-aged man in good health. The CDR3: CASSLATGVEKLFF. DNA of the CDR3: TGTGCCAGCAGTTTAGCCACAGGGGTTGAAAAACTGTTTTTT.